This TCR beta chain was recorded in a study of neoadjuvant anti-PD-1 for oral cavity cancer. Study as a whole: Around day 43, patients without progression received a fourth nivolumab dose before surgery.

Time point indicated: after neoadjuvant nivolumab, at surgical resection. TCRdb's copy holds only in-frame clones and misses some; the assay was immunoSEQ multiplex PCR. The table shows approximately 42,000 clones, with approximately 80% occurring only once. The junction had 6 bases not matched to a gene; V was cut back by 0 bases and J by 4 bases. CDR1 is MNHEY and CDR2 is SVGAGI in the germline V gene. This CDR3 comprises 16 residues. This clone was recorded a few times. The chain joins TRBV6-5 to TRBJ1-2, with TRBD1 identical over 9 bases. This specimen consisted of PBMCs, obtained after nivolumab (anti-PD-1) treatment. The TCR sequence derives from a person aged 40 to 85 with oral cavity squamous cell carcinoma. CDR3 sequence: CASSYSGQGSLYGYTF. The DNA of the CDR3 is TGTGCCAGCAGTTACTCGGGACAGGGTTCTCTCTATGGCTACACCTTC.